This T cell receptor (beta chain) came from a study of blood T cell repertoires in COVID-19 (dated by TCRdb to the early 2020s). Some background on the complete study: Collaborator samples came from the United States, Italy and Spain and covered acute and convalescent phases of COVID-19. The prospective study material was composed of cDNA or gDNA derived from T cells, B-cell-depleted T cells, or PBMCs. The dataset comprised deeply sampled blood TCRbeta repertoires from subjects exposed to, actively infected with, or recovered from COVID-19. The repertoires were released in a freely available public database intended as a resource for research on the immune response to SARS-CoV-2. Samples came from the ongoing ImmuneRACE study (first 160 participants) plus 1,254 subjects from 6 global collaborators. The sample metadata nearly always contained a de-identified subject ID, COVID-19 status, age in years and sex. Where available, HLA class I and class II types were obtained from metadata supplied by the sample provider rather than from assay-based typing.

The immunoSEQ Assay, a bias-controlled multiplex PCR, was used to amplify TCRbeta CDR3 regions from genomic DNA. As for how the authors treated the data: Nucleated cell counts per sample were estimated from amplification of reference gene primers within the assay. To quantify the absolute abundance of each unique TCRbeta CDR3 rearrangement, sequence reads were collapsed and filtered. For each sample, productive Simpson clonality was calculated as the square root of Simpson's diversity index across productive rearrangements. TCRdb mirrors the immuneACCESS table, restricted to in-frame sequences. Some clones are absent from its copies; in checked studies, under half trace to an unresolved V gene, and the reason for the others is unknown. V, J and clone size were drawn from that table, and D and trimming were deduced from the DNA. The sample profile shows some 130,000 clones; approximately 90% of them were found once. Approximately 4.3% of the sample belongs to the ten largest clones.

V sheds 6 bases and J sheds 0 bases, leaving 12 bases between their ends. CDR3 length: 15 amino acids, cysteine to phenylalanine. This entry keeps only the CDR3 DNA: 45 bases, framed from base 1. Looking up the germline V gene (reference sequence) yields CDR1 LNHDA and CDR2 SQIVND. Broader findings and caveats from the paper: Clinical and demographic metadata were provided uncurated, with the amount varying by source and participant.

As to this clone: No antigen is known for it. Within one base of it there is no much larger clone, and no base qualities were kept.

One collaborating source in Seattle enrolled patients during active infection and followed them longitudinally through the course of disease. The collaborating institutions used their own protocols to collect whole blood in K2EDTA tubes. For TCRbeta analysis, collaborator samples were shipped as frozen whole blood, as isolated PBMCs, or as DNA extracted from either sample type. The TCR sequence derives from a man between 60 and 70 years old with COVID-19, enrolled during active disease. The sequencing sample was made of peripheral blood. The chain is made from TRBV19 and TRBJ1-3, with the D gene call left open. The CDR3 here reads CASSFGGGSGNTIYF. In nucleotides, the sequence is TGTGCCAGTAGCTTTGGCGGTGGCTCTGGAAACACCATATATTTT. Reference TRBV19 and TRBJ1-3 genes cover what lies past the CDR3, so the full variable domain is DGGITQSPKYLFRKEGQNVTLSCEQNLNHDAMYWYRQDPGQGLRLIYYSQIVNDFQKGDIAEGYSVSREKKESFPLTVTSAQKNPTAFYLCASSFGGGSGNTIYFGEGSWLTVV.